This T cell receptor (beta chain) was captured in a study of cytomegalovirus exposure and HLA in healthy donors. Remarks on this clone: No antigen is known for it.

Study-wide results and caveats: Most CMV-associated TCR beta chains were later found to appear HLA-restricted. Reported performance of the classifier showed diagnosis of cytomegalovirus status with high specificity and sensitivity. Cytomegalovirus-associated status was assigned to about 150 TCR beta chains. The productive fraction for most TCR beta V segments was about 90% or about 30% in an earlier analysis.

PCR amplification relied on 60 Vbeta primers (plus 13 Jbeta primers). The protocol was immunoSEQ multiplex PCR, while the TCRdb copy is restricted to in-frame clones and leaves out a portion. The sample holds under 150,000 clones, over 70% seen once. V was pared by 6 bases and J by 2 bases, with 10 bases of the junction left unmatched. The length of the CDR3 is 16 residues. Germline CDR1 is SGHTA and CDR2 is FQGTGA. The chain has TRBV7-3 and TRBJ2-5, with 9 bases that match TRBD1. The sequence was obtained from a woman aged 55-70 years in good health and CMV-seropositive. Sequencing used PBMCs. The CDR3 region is CASSYSGTGIQETQYF. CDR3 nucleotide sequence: TGTGCCAGCAGTTATTCCGGGACAGGGATTCAAGAGACCCAGTACTTC.